The present TCR beta chain was sequenced within a study of CXCR3-negative and CXCR3-positive naive CD8 T cells. For this clonotype: The antigen is not known.

Broader study findings: The study found CXCR3 expression partially decreased after cryopreservation and ran most assays on fresh PBMCs.

Per germline, CDR1 SGHVS and CDR2 FQNEAQ. The CDR3 extends over 14 amino acids. Naive CD8+ T cells had a CD45RO-CCR7+CD27+CD95- phenotype. The authors prepared UMI-labeled TRB cDNA libraries by 5' RACE. TCRdb reprocessed the 5' RACE reads and reports one entry per CDR3 protein, with no DNA. Its table records under 85,000 distinct CDR3 sequences. Specimen: naive CXCR3- CD8+ T cells from blood. The subset was: CD45RO-CCR7+CD27+CD95- naive CD8+ T cells lacking CXCR3 (TNR3-). The chain combines TRBV7-8 with TRBJ2-3; there is no DNA to check the TCRdb D call of TRBD1. The clonotype comes from a human donor in good health. Some clones in this sample may be carry-over from other donors' samples. CDR3 sequence: CASSTPDRSDTQYF.